Presented here are 2 T cell receptor beta chains from one specimen sequenced in a study of control samples from healthy donors and cancer patients. Some clones are missing from TCRdb's copy, which holds only in-frame ones; the method was immunoSEQ multiplex PCR. In the table there are roughly 90,000 clones, roughly nine tenths of which are singletons. The sample comprised PBMCs. These TCRs come from a woman between 45 and 60 years old with colorectal cancer.

The rearrangement links TRBV5-1 to TRBJ2-2; D gene uncertain. The V end was cut by 1 base, the J end by 7 bases, with 11 bases between. The CDR3 has 14 amino acids. Germline CDR1 and CDR2: SGHRS and YFSETQ. This CDR3 reads CASSLTASDGELFF. The CDR3 nucleotides read TGCGCCAGCAGCTTGACAGCCTCGGACGGGGAGCTGTTTTTT.

This chain joins TRBV25-1 and TRBJ1-5, with 8 bases identical to TRBD1. The V gene end was trimmed by 6 bases and the J gene end by 2 bases; junction bases not matched to a gene: 6. Germline V CDR1 and CDR2: MGHDK, SYGVNS. This CDR3 contains 15 residues. CDR3 region: CASSPDRGGNQPQHF. CDR3 bases: TGTGCCAGCAGCCCCGACAGGGGAGGCAATCAGCCCCAGCATTTT. The full variable domain, its missing parts supplied by reference TRBV25-1 and TRBJ1-5, is EADIYQTPRYLVIGTGKKITLECSQTMGHDKMYWYQQDPGMELHLIHYSYGVNSTEKGDLSSESTVSRIRTEHFPLTLESARPSHTSQYLCASSPDRGGNQPQHFGDGTRLSIL.